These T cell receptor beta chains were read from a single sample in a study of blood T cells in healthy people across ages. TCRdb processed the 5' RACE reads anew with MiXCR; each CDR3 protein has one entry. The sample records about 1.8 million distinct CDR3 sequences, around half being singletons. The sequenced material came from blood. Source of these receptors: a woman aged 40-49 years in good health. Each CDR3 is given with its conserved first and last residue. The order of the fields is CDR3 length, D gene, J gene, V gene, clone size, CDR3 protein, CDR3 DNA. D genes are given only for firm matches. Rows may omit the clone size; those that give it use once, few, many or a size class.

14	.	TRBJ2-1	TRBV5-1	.	CASSWNLGKDEQFF	TGCGCCAGCAGCTGGAATCTGGGAAAGGATGAGCAGTTCTTC
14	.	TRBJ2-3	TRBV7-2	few	CASSFGLTTDTQYF	TGTGCCAGCAGCTTCGGACTGACCACAGATACGCAGTATTTT
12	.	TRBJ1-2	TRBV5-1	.	CASSEDRRGYTF	TGCGCCAGCAGCGAGGACCGGAGGGGCTACACCTTC
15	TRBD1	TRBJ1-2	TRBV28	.	CASITSGTGGGGYTF	TGTGCCAGCATCACTTCTGGGACAGGGGGCGGGGGCTACACCTTC
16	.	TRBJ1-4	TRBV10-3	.	CAISEPGGPEAEKLFF	TGTGCCATCAGTGAGCCGGGGGGGCCTGAAGCCGAAAAACTGTTTTTT
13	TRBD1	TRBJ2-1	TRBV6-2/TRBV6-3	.	CASSPDRVSEQFF	TGTGCCAGCAGCCCCGACAGGGTCTCTGAGCAGTTCTTC
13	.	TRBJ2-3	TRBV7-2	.	CASSSPGAYTQYF	TGTGCCAGCAGCTCGCCCGGGGCCTATACGCAGTATTTT
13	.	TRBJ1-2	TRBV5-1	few	CASRPEVSYGYTF	TGCGCCAGCAGACCGGAGGTTTCCTATGGCTACACCTTC
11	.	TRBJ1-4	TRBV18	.	CASSQSEKLFF	TGTGCCAGCTCTCAGTCTGAAAAACTGTTTTTT
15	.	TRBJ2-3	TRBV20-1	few	CSAGIGIATTDTQYF	TGCAGTGCTGGCATAGGTATCGCCACCACAGATACGCAGTATTTT
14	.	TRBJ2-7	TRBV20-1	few	CSASLPRATYEQYF	TGCAGTGCTAGTCTGCCCAGGGCCACCTACGAGCAGTACTTC
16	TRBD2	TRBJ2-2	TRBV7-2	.	CASSLEGLLTTGELFF	TGTGCCAGCAGCTTAGAGGGACTACTCACCACCGGGGAGCTGTTTTTT
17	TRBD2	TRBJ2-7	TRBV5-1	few	CASSLGLAGALPGEQYF	TGCGCCAGCAGCTTGGGACTAGCGGGGGCCCTACCCGGCGAGCAGTACTTC
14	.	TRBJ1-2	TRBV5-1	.	CASSHAVGGEGYTF	TGCGCCAGCAGCCACGCCGTTGGGGGAGAAGGCTACACCTTC
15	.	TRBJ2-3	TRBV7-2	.	CASSLVIGPADTQYF	TGTGCCAGCAGCTTAGTAATCGGACCCGCAGATACGCAGTATTTT
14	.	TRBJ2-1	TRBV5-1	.	CASSLAKQGNEQFF	TGCGCCAGCAGCTTGGCTAAACAGGGTAATGAGCAGTTCTTC
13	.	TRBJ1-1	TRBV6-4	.	CASSVSQQTEAFF	TGTGCCAGCAGTGTCAGTCAGCAGACTGAAGCTTTCTTT
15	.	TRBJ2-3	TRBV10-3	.	CAISASGGNTDTQYF	TGTGCCATCAGTGCATCCGGCGGGAACACAGATACGCAGTATTTT
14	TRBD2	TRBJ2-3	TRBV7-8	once	CASQTGGRTDTQYF	TGTGCCAGCCAGACGGGGGGGCGTACAGATACGCAGTATTTT
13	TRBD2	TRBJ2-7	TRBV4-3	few	CASSQPGLAEQYF	TGCGCCAGCAGCCAACCGGGACTAGCCGAGCAGTACTTC
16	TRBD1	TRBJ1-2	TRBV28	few	CASIGRDSRFRQGYTF	TGTGCCAGTATCGGCCGGGACAGCCGATTTCGACAAGGCTACACCTTC
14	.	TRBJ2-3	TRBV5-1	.	CASSFRQVADTQYF	TGCGCCAGCAGCTTCCGACAGGTTGCAGATACGCAGTATTTT
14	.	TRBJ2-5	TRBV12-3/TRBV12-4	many	CASSFGPPRETQYF	TGTGCCAGCAGTTTCGGTCCGCCACGAGAGACCCAGTACTTC
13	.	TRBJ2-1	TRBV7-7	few	CASSFQPGGEQFF	TGTGCTAGCAGCTTCCAGCCCGGGGGTGAGCAGTTCTTC